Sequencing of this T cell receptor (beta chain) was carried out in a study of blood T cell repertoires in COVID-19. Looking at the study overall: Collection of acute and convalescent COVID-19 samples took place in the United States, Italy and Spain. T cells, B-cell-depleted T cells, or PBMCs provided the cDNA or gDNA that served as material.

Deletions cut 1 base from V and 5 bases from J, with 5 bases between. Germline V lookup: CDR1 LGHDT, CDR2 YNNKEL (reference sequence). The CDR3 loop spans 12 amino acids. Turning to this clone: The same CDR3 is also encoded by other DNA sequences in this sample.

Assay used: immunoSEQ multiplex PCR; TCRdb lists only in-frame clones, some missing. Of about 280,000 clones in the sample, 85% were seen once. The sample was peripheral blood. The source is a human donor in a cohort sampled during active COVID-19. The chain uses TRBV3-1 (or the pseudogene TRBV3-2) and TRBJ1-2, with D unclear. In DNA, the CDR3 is TGTGCCAGCAGCCAAGCCTCTTATGGCTACACCTTC. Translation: CASSQASYGYTF.